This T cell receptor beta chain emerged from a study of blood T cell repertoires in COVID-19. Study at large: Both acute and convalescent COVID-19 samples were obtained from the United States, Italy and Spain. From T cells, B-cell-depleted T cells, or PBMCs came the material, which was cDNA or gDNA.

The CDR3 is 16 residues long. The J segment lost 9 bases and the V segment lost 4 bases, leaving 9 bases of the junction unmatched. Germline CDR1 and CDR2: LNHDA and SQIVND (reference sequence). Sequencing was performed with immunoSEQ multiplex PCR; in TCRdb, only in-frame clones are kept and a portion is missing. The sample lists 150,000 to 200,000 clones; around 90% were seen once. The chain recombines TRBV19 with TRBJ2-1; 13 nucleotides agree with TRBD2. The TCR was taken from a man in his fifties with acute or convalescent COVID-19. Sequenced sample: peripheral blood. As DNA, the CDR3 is TGTGCCAGTAGTAATCAGCCGGGACTAGCGGGACGTGAGCAGTTCTTC. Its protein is CASSNQPGLAGREQFF.